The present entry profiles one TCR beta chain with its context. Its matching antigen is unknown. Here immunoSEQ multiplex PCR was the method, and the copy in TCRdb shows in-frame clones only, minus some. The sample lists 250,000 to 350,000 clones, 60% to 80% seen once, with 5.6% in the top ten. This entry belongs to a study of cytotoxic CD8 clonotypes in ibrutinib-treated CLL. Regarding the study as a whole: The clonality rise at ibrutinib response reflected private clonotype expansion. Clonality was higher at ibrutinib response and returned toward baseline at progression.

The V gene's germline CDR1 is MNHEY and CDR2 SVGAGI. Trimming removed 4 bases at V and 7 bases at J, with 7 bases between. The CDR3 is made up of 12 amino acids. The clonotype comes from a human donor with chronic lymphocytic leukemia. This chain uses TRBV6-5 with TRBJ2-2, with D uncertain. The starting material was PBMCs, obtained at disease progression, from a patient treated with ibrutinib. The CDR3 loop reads CASSSISGELFF. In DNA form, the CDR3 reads TGTGCCAGCAGTTCGATAAGCGGGGAGCTGTTTTTT.